This T cell receptor beta chain is from a study of PD-L1 blockade in urothelial cancer. Time point described: peripheral blood 6 weeks after treatment start. TCRdb's copy holds only in-frame clones and misses some; the assay was immunoSEQ multiplex PCR. Altogether about 30,000 clones are present, roughly nine tenths being singletons, with the ten largest covering approximately 8.2%. CDR1 is MNHNS, CDR2 SASEGT, per germline. The junction had 13 bases not matched to a gene; V was cut back by 3 bases and J by 12 bases. This CDR3 comprises 15 residues. This chain joins TRBV6-1 and TRBJ2-1, with 8 nucleotides matching TRBD1. The sequences come from PBMCs, collected around atezolizumab (anti-PD-L1) treatment. The clonotype was recovered from a man at least 80 years old with urothelial cancer. CDR3 nucleotides: TGTGCCAGCAGTGATGGACAGGGCGGGTATGCACGGCAGTTCTTC. It specifies CASSDGQGGYARQFF.